This T cell receptor (beta chain) was captured by sequencing in a study of T-cell memory formation after mild COVID-19. Broader study findings: CD4+ bias marked clones expanding day 15 to 37, unlike balanced contracting clones. The study found contracting CD4+ clones mainly in CM and EM and contracting CD8+ clones in EMRA.

This clonotype was recorded at least ten times. The antigen remains unidentified. UMIs and sample barcodes were carried by the TCR alpha and TCR beta cDNA libraries that 5'RACE produced using constant-segment primers. TCRdb analysed the 5' RACE reads with MiXCR anew, one entry per CDR3 protein. The sample lists tens of thousands of distinct CDR3 sequences, more than 9.5% occurring once. Germline V gene data show CDR1 as SGHTA and CDR2 as FQGNSA. V lost 1 base and J 7 bases, leaving 11 bases between the germline ends. The CDR3 is made up of 14 amino acids. The sequenced material came from PBMCs or a T cell subset sorted from them (not recorded which). This sequence was found in a young man who had mild COVID-19 (a few samples of this study predate the infection). Cell type and time point are not known. This chain links TRBV7-2 with TRBJ2-1, with a weak D call TRBD2 (6 bases). CDR3 region: CASSLGLVGNEQFF. The CDR3 DNA is TGTGCCAGCAGCTTAGGACTAGTCGGGAATGAGCAGTTCTTC.